Detailed here is one TCR beta chain. Its antigen remains unidentified. These data originate in a study of OX40 agonist ivuxolimab in advanced cancers. For the study at large: Every patient in dose escalation had hepatocellular carcinoma, melanoma, renal cell or head and neck cancer.

Broader study findings: Dose levels from 0.1 to 3.0 mg/kg saw CD4+ and CD8+ blood T cells expand clonally by week 6.

The data were produced by immunoSEQ multiplex PCR, yet TCRdb's version contains in-frame clones alone and is incomplete. The data contain some 74,000 clones, around 90% of them singletons. Germline values: CDR1 LNHNV, CDR2 YYDKDF (reference sequence). Trimming pared 1 base from V and 2 bases from J, leaving 10 bases between. This CDR3 has 15 residues. The TCR comes from an adult with an advanced solid tumor such as melanoma, head and neck, liver or kidney cancer. The sequencing here drew on CD4+ or CD8+ T cells sorted from blood, taken in a trial of the OX40 agonist ivuxolimab. The rearrangement uses TRBV15 and TRBJ2-3; tentatively, D is TRBD2 (5 bases). CDR3 residues: CATSRAPGVTDTQYF. The CDR3 DNA reads TGTGCCACCAGCAGAGCCCCCGGGGTCACAGATACGCAGTATTTT.